This T cell receptor (beta chain) was identified during a study of blood T cell repertoires in COVID-19. As for the study in general: Acute and convalescent COVID-19 samples came from the United States, Italy and Spain. In each case, the material was cDNA or gDNA derived from T cells, B-cell-depleted T cells, or PBMCs.

This clone showed up just a few times. Method: immunoSEQ multiplex PCR; TCRdb's copy keeps in-frame clones and lacks some. The sample lists 150,000 or so clones; approximately 78% were seen once. This CDR3 is built from 13 residues. V shed 5 bases and J 7 bases; nucleotides not matched to a gene: 10. Germline loops: CDR1 GTSNPN, CDR2 SVGIG (reference sequence). The rearrangement links TRBV30 to TRBJ2-7, with TRBD2 matching 8 bases. The specimen sequenced was peripheral blood. This TCR derives from a human donor with acute or convalescent COVID-19. The donor label of this sample is uncertain. CDR3 nucleotides: TGTGCCTGGGGTAGCGGGGTAGGGTTTGAGCAGTACTTC. Translation gives CAWGSGVGFEQYF.